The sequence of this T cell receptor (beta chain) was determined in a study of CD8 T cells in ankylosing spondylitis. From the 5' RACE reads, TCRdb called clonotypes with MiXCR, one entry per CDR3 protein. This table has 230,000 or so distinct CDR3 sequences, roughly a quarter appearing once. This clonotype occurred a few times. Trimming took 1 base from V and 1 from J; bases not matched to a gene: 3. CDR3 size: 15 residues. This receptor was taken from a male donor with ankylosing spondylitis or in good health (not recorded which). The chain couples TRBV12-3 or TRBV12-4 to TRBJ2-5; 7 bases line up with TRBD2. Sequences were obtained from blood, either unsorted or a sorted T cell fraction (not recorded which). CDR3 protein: CASSLEASGQETQYF. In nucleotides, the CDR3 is TGTGCCAGCAGTTTAGAGGCTAGCGGCCAAGAGACCCAGTACTTC.